A single sample gave rise to the 19 T cell receptor beta chains below, sequenced in a study of early T cells in non-severe SARS-CoV-2 infection. One entry per CDR3 protein, called by TCRdb with MiXCR from the 5' RACE reads. The profile shows tens of thousands of distinct CDR3 sequences, 12% of them singletons. This specimen consisted of whole blood, obtained at baseline. The source of these receptors is an adult who was a healthcare worker with PCR-confirmed SARS-CoV-2 infection or an uninfected control (not recorded which). The donor label of this sample is uncertain.

Many counts were recorded for this clonotype. The gene calls are TRBV11-2 and TRBJ1-5; 10 bases fit TRBD1. This CDR3 has 15 residues. Trimming cost V 5 bases and J 4 bases; bases outside gene matches: 5. Germline V lookup: CDR1 SGHAT, CDR2 FQNNGV. The CDR3 DNA follows: TGTGCCAGCAGCGCGGGACAGGGGCCAAATCAGCCCCAGCATTTT. Amino acid sequence: CASSAGQGPNQPQHF.

The chain carries TRBV7-6 and TRBJ1-1; tentatively, D is TRBD1 (5 bases). Germline V gives CDR1 SGHVS, CDR2 FNYEAQ. The V gene lost 4 bases and the J gene lost 0 bases, with 12 bases spanning the gap. The length of the CDR3 is 15 residues. The CDR3 DNA is TGTGCCAGCAGCTCCCAAGACAGCATGAACACTGAAGCTTTCTTT. This gives the protein CASSSQDSMNTEAFF.

This clonotype was counted only a few times. The J gene is TRBJ1-6, the V gene TRBV19, with 7 nucleotides matching TRBD1. V gave up 9 bases and J gave up 7 bases; unmatched junction bases: 6. This CDR3 is 13 amino acids long. CDR1 is LNHDA, CDR2 SQIVND, per germline (reference sequence). The CDR3 region has the DNA TGTGCCAGCCGGGACAGACTCAATTCACCCCTCCACTTT. It specifies CASRDRLNSPLHF.

This clonotype was seen repeatedly, ten times or more. The rearrangement joins TRBV6-5 to TRBJ2-3, with D perhaps being TRBD1 or TRBD2 (5 bases each). Germline CDR1 reads MNHEY; CDR2 reads SVGAGI. V lost 9 bases and J lost 6, with 19 bases in between. The CDR3 runs to 14 residues. DNA of the CDR3: TGTGCCAGAGAGAACGGGACCTTCGCGGATACGCAGTATTTT. This encodes CARENGTFADTQYF.

The chain couples TRBV6-1 to TRBJ2-2; the D gene is possibly TRBD2 (6 bases). The CDR3 has 15 residues. The germline gives CDR1 MNHNS, CDR2 SASEGT. V shed 11 bases and J shed 0 bases, with 16 bases lying between them. The CDR3 sequence: CASLDGGTNTGELFF. For the CDR3, the DNA is TGTGCCTCTCTCGACGGGGGTACGAACACCGGGGAGCTGTTTTTT.

The chain is built from TRBV30 and TRBJ2-2; D unresolved. The CDR3 runs to 14 residues. The V gene lost 0 bases and the J gene lost 0 bases, with 5 bases spanning the gap. Germline values: CDR1 GTSNPN, CDR2 SVGIG (reference sequence). CDR3: CAWSVTANTGELFF. The CDR3, as DNA: TGTGCCTGGAGTGTAACAGCGAACACCGGGGAGCTGTTTTTT.

The chain recombines TRBV7-3 with TRBJ1-1; 10 bases map to TRBD1. The V and J ends lost 5 bases and 5 bases, in that order; junction bases with no gene match: 11. The CDR3 covers 16 residues. The germline V gene has CDR1 SGHTA and CDR2 FQGTGA. The CDR3 nucleotides are TGTGCCAGCAGCCCCCAAGGGACAGGGGATGTAACTGAAGCTTTCTTT. It is translated as CASSPQGTGDVTEAFF.

This clonotype was seen ten or more times. The chain combines TRBV21-1 with TRBJ2-7. TRBV21-1 corresponds to a pseudogene. The CDR3 is made up of 15 amino acids. Here the CDR3 DNA reads TGTGCCAGCAGCAAAGAGCCTCGGCGGTCCTACGAGCAGTACGTC. This translates into CASSKEPRRSYEQYV.

This clonotype was detected only a few times. The V gene is TRBV4-1, the J gene TRBJ2-3; no reliable D call. CDR3 length: 21 amino acids. V lost 3 bases and J 2 bases, leaving 30 bases between the germline ends. Per the germline V gene, CDR1 is MGHRA and CDR2 is YSYEKL. The DNA for the CDR3 is TGCGCCAGCAGCCATCCCTCGTTGGCTAGAGCCACTCAAAAGTCCACAGATACGCAGTATTTT. Amino acid sequence: CASSHPSLARATQKSTDTQYF.

In its sample, this clonotype was seen a few times. V usage is TRBV7-7 and J usage is TRBJ2-1, with D uncertain. V lost 1 base and J lost 6, with 10 bases in between. Per the germline V gene, CDR1 is SSHAT and CDR2 is FNYEAQ (reference sequence). The CDR3 totals 14 residues. The CDR3 nucleotides read TGTGCCAGCAGCTTAGTAGGGCAGGCCAATGAGCAGTTCTTC. Translation gives CASSLVGQANEQFF. Full variable domain (outside the CDR3, taken from reference TRBV7-7 and TRBJ2-1): GAGVSQSPRYKVTKRGQDVTLRCDPISSHATLYWYQQALGQGPEFLTYFNYEAQPDKSGLPSDRFSAERPEGSISTLTIQRTEQRDSAMYRCASSLVGQANEQFFGPGTRLTVL.

This clonotype was seen many times. The V gene is TRBV14, the J gene TRBJ2-1; TRBD2 might be the D (5 bases). Germline lookup yields CDR1 SGHDN and CDR2 FVKESK. The CDR3 loop spans 12 amino acids. Trimming left V 4 bases short and J 9 bases short, with 10 bases between. In nucleotides, the CDR3 is TGTGCCAGCAGCCCTACTAGGGTTGAGCAGTTCTTC. It yields the protein CASSPTRVEQFF. The full variable domain, in which reference TRBV14 and TRBJ2-1 provide the parts outside the CDR3, is EAGVTQFPSHSVIEKGQTVTLRCDPISGHDNLYWYRRVMGKEIKFLLHFVKESKQDESGMPNNRFLAERTGGTYSTLKVQPAELEDSGVYFCASSPTRVEQFFGPGTRLTVL.

This clonotype has only a few counts. The chain has TRBV15 and TRBJ1-3; no clear D. CDR3 length: 13 residues. V was shortened by 8 bases and J by 2 bases, with 10 bases between the two germline ends. Per germline, CDR1 LNHNV and CDR2 YYDKDF (reference sequence). CDR3 sequence: CATQRTAGNTIYF. The CDR3 region has the DNA TGTGCCACCCAGCGGACGGCTGGAAACACCATATATTTT.

The J gene is TRBJ2-1, the V gene TRBV6-5; 9 bases are a match to TRBD2. This CDR3 is built from 17 residues. Germline CDR1 MNHEY, CDR2 SVGAGI. Trimming cost V 0 bases and J 4 bases; bases outside gene matches: 7. The CDR3 DNA reads TGTGCCAGCAGTTACTCTGCTAGCGGGGTGCCATACAATGAGCAGTTCTTC. Its protein product is CASSYSASGVPYNEQFF.

The sample holds many counts of this clonotype. The chain joins TRBV6-6 to TRBJ1-5; 7 nucleotides align to TRBD1. The germline CDR1 and CDR2 sequences are MNHNY and SVGAGI (reference sequence). The junction had 11 bases not matched to a gene; V was cut back by 5 bases and J by 7 bases. The CDR3 is 15 residues long. This chain's CDR3 is CASSKGAGAGQPQHF. The CDR3 DNA is TGTGCCAGCAGTAAGGGGGCAGGGGCCGGGCAGCCCCAGCATTTT.

The sample holds a few counts of this clonotype. The chain recombines TRBV18 with TRBJ2-3; 8 bases agree with TRBD1. The CDR3 covers 16 residues. CDR1 is KGHSH, CDR2 LQKENI, per germline. J lost 0 bases, V lost 2 bases, and 4 bases had no gene match. This CDR3 is CASSPGTGGSTDTQYF. DNA for the CDR3: TGTGCCAGCTCACCAGGTACAGGGGGGAGCACAGATACGCAGTATTTT.

The genes are TRBV18 and TRBJ1-5, with 8 bases that match TRBD1. Germline V CDR1 and CDR2: KGHSH, LQKENI. This CDR3 spans 14 amino acids. V dropped 4 bases and J dropped 7; count of bases not matched to a gene: 6. The CDR3 bases are TGTGCCAGCTCACTCGGACAGGGACGACAGCCCCAGCATTTT. Amino acids: CASSLGQGRQPQHF.

This chain joins TRBV29-1 and TRBJ1-1; D unresolved. CDR3 length equals 11 residues. Germline V gene sequence: CDR1 SQVTM, CDR2 ANQGSEA. V dropped 4 bases and J dropped 3 bases, with 6 bases sitting between them. The CDR3 spells CSVVRDTEAFF. For the CDR3, the DNA is TGCAGCGTTGTCCGGGACACTGAAGCTTTCTTT.

This clonotype is judged medium-sized. The J gene is TRBJ1-2, the V gene TRBV4-2; tentative D call: TRBD1 (5 bases). The CDR3 length is 15 residues. The V gene lost 0 bases and the J gene lost 4 bases, with 12 bases spanning the gap. Germline CDR1 is LGHNA and CDR2 is YNFKEQ. The CDR3 is CASSQDGGGGYGYTF. The CDR3 coding sequence is TGTGCCAGCAGCCAAGATGGCGGGGGAGGCTATGGCTACACCTTC.

This clonotype appeared a few times. This sequence joins TRBV20-1 and TRBJ1-3; unclear D gene. Trimming shortened V by 4 bases and J by 0 bases, and 13 bases separated the two germline ends. Germline V CDR1 and CDR2: DFQATT, SNEGSKA (reference sequence). The CDR3 totals 15 residues. The CDR3 sequence: CSATRTGSSGNTIYF. DNA of the CDR3: TGCAGTGCTACAAGGACGGGATCCTCTGGAAACACCATATATTTT.